This T cell receptor (beta chain) was documented in a study of cytomegalovirus exposure and HLA in healthy donors. Study observations and caveats: The listing of roughly 160 TCR beta chains classed them as cytomegalovirus-associated. Subsequent analysis of the 110 or so validation repertoires found a tendency for first-cohort TCR clusters to co-occur.

As concerns this clone: What it recognizes is unknown.

Generated by immunoSEQ multiplex PCR, the TCRdb table keeps only in-frame clones and is missing some. This sample has some 210,000 clones, with approximately 87% found just once. Germline CDR1 SQVTM, CDR2 ANQGSEA. The CDR3 runs to 12 residues. Trimming took 8 bases from V and 11 from J; bases not matched to a gene: 13. V usage is TRBV29-1 and J usage is TRBJ2-7, with 9 nucleotides matching TRBD1. Sequenced input: PBMCs. The receptor was derived from a young woman in good health and CMV-seronegative. The CDR3 coding sequence is TGCAGCACAGGGACAGGGTACCCTCGTGAGTACTTC. Encoded protein: CSTGTGYPREYF.